The 14 T cell receptor beta chains listed next were all sequenced from one sample in a study of PD-L1 blockade in urothelial cancer. The time point here: pretreatment peripheral blood. Libraries were prepared by immunoSEQ multiplex PCR; TCRdb keeps only in-frame clonotypes and omits some of them. The sample shows approximately 94,000 clones, roughly 87% of them seen only once. The sequenced sample was PBMCs, obtained around atezolizumab (anti-PD-L1) treatment. These receptor sequences come from a man in his sixties with urothelial cancer.

The gene calls are TRBV6-1 and TRBJ1-2; possible D gene TRBD1, 6 bases. CDR1 is MNHNS, CDR2 SASEGT, per germline. V lost 8 bases to trimming and J lost 4 bases, with 8 bases between them. This CDR3 contains 11 residues. As DNA, the CDR3 is TGTGCCAGCCGGACAGTCTATGGCTACACCTTC. Amino acid sequence: CASRTVYGYTF.

This sequence joins TRBV7-9 and TRBJ2-7, with D perhaps TRBD2 (6 bases). The V gene's germline CDR1 is SEHNR and CDR2 FQNEAQ (reference sequence). Trimming removed 11 bases at V and 0 bases at J, with 11 bases between. CDR3 length: 12 amino acids. The CDR3 sequence: CAAGRDSYEQYF. CDR3 sequence (DNA): TGTGCCGCGGGGCGGGACTCCTACGAGCAGTACTTC.

The chain carries TRBV29-1 and TRBJ2-7; the match to TRBD1 covers 12 bases. Germline values: CDR1 SQVTM, CDR2 ANQGSEA. The CDR3 consists of 13 residues. Trimming took 6 bases from V and 5 from J; bases not matched to a gene: 5. The chain's CDR3 is CSVRRDRGHEQYF. In nucleotides, the CDR3 is TGCAGCGTCCGCCGGGACAGGGGGCACGAGCAGTACTTC.

The genes are TRBV11-3 and TRBJ2-7, with 8 positions matching TRBD1. The V and J ends lost 6 bases and 6 bases, in that order; junction bases with no gene match: 13. CDR1 is SGHNT, CDR2 YENEEA, per germline. This CDR3 has 15 amino acids. The CDR3 DNA follows: TGTGCCAGCAGTAAAGGTCAGGGGGCTACTCGCGAGCAGTACTTC. Translation: CASSKGQGATREQYF.

CDR3 in amino acids: CASSPFEDSNTGELFF. The CDR3 DNA reads TGTGCCAGCTCTCCTTTTGAGGACTCGAACACCGGGGAGCTGTTTTTT. The rearrangement uses TRBV18 and TRBJ2-2; D possibly corresponds to TRBD2 (5 bases). Germline V gene sequence: CDR1 KGHSH, CDR2 LQKENI. Trimming shortened V by 6 bases and J by 0 bases, and 14 bases separated the two germline ends. The CDR3 is 16 residues long. The full variable domain, completed using reference TRBV18 and TRBJ2-2, is NAGVMQNPRHLVRRRGQEARLRCSPMKGHSHVYWYRQLPEEGLKFMVYLQKENIIDESGMPKERFSAEFPKEGPSILRIQQVVRGDSAAYFCASSPFEDSNTGELFFGEGSRLTVL.

V gene TRBV7-2 combines with J gene TRBJ2-7; possible D gene TRBD1, 5 bases. The germline gives CDR1 SGHTA, CDR2 FQGNSA. With 6 bases removed from V and 4 bases from J, the gap between germline ends came to 13 bases. CDR3 length: 13 residues. The CDR3 loop reads CASRKDRQYEQYF. The CDR3 bases are TGTGCCAGCAGGAAAGACAGACAGTACGAGCAGTACTTC. The variable domain in full, completed from reference TRBV7-2 and TRBJ2-7, reads GAGVSQSPSNKVTEKGKDVELRCDPISGHTALYWYRQSLGQGLEFLIYFQGNSAPDKSGLPSDRFSAERTGGSVSTLTIQRTQQEDSAVYLCASRKDRQYEQYFGPGTRLTVT.

The genes are TRBV28 and TRBJ2-7; 7 bases are a match to TRBD2. CDR3 size: 15 residues. Germline trimming cut 9 bases from V and 3 bases from J; bases unmatched to any gene: 14. Germline CDR1 reads MDHEN; CDR2 reads SYDVKM. CDR3 bases: TGTGCCAGTCCCCCTAGCGGAGGGAGGGACTACGAGCAGTACTTC. Protein sequence: CASPPSGGRDYEQYF.

CDR3 nucleotide sequence: TGTGCCAGCAGTCCCGGGACTAGCGGGAGATATCATGAGCAGTTCTTC. Translated, it gives CASSPGTSGRYHEQFF. The V gene is TRBV28, the J gene TRBJ2-1; 14 bases are shared with TRBD2. Germline-derived CDR1 and CDR2 are MDHEN and SYDVKM. The CDR3 is 16 amino acids. The ends lost 5 bases at V and 8 bases at J; junction bases unmatched: 8.

The chain carries TRBV5-5 and TRBJ2-5, with 11 bases identical to TRBD2. This CDR3 contains 17 residues. With 1 base clipped from V and 5 bases from J, the junction kept 10 bases outside the gene matches. Germline values: CDR1 SGHKS, CDR2 YYEKEE (reference sequence). This CDR3 is CASSLHSSGGAGETQYF. CDR3 nucleotide sequence: TGTGCCAGCAGCTTGCATAGTAGCGGGGGGGCCGGGGAGACCCAGTACTTC.

This clone was seen once. The genes are TRBV5-4 and TRBJ2-5; 7 nucleotides align to TRBD1. Germline V CDR1 and CDR2: SGHNT, YYREEE (reference sequence). The CDR3 runs to 14 residues. With 0 bases clipped from V and 3 bases from J, the junction kept 2 bases outside the gene matches. In DNA, the CDR3 is TGTGCCAGCAGCTTGGGAGACAGGGAAGAGACCCAGTACTTC. Translated: CASSLGDREETQYF.

V usage is TRBV18 and J usage is TRBJ2-7; 14 bases agree with TRBD2. This CDR3 region has 17 residues. With V trimmed by 3 bases and J by 4 bases, 8 bases remained unmatched. Germline V gene data show CDR1 as KGHSH and CDR2 as LQKENI. This chain's CDR3 is CASSPPKGTSGSYEQYF. In DNA, the CDR3 is TGTGCCAGCTCACCCCCCAAGGGGACTAGCGGGAGTTACGAGCAGTACTTC.

The rearrangement links TRBV10-3 to TRBJ2-1; 8 bases fit TRBD1. V gave up 3 bases and J gave up 6 bases; unmatched junction bases: 7. Per germline, CDR1 ENHRY and CDR2 SYGVKD. The CDR3 sequence is 15 residues long. The CDR3 loop reads CAISDSGQGRNEQFF. As DNA, the CDR3 is TGTGCCATCAGTGACTCCGGACAGGGCCGCAATGAGCAGTTCTTC.

The sample holds a few counts of this clone. The chain links TRBV2 to TRBJ2-6; 8 bases fit TRBD2. Germline values: CDR1 SNHLY, CDR2 FYNNEI. V gave up 4 bases and J gave up 4 bases; unmatched junction bases: 9. This CDR3 contains 17 residues. The CDR3 loop is CASSAVQGLGGANVLTF. The CDR3 DNA follows: TGTGCCAGCAGTGCCGTTCAGGGACTAGGAGGGGCCAACGTCCTGACTTTC. Drawing the rest from reference TRBV2 and TRBJ2-6, the complete variable domain is EPEVTQTPSHQVTQMGQEVILRCVPISNHLYFYWYRQILGQKVEFLVSFYNNEISEKSEIFDDQFSVERPDGSNFTLKIRSTKLEDSAMYFCASSAVQGLGGANVLTFGAGSRLTVL.

The V gene is TRBV7-2, the J gene TRBJ2-7; possibly TRBD1 for D (5 bases). CDR3 size: 13 residues. V gave up 2 bases and J gave up 3 bases, with 8 bases separating them. In germline, CDR1 is SGHTA, CDR2 FQGNSA. CDR3: CASSLTDSYEQYF. DNA of the CDR3: TGTGCCAGCAGCTTAACTGACAGCTACGAGCAGTACTTC.